The clone carrying this TCR beta chain was seen ten or more times. These data come from a study of T cells in Graves' hyperthyroidism and ophthalmopathy. The J segment lost 2 bases and the V segment lost 3 bases, leaving 1 base of the junction unmatched. The germline V gene encodes CDR1 DFQATT and CDR2 SNEGSKA (reference sequence). This CDR3 spans 14 amino acids. RNA transcripts served as the template for amplifying TCR beta CDR3 regions. The HTBI primer set served for first-round RT-PCR of the TCR CDR3. TCRdb passed the multiplex PCR reads through MiXCR, listing each CDR3 protein once. The sample contains hundreds of thousands of distinct CDR3 sequences, about 15% of which appear only once.

The specimen sequenced was blood. This receptor was taken from an older woman with Graves' ophthalmopathy. The chain carries TRBV20-1 and TRBJ2-3, with 11 nucleotides matching TRBD2. CDR3 sequence: CSARGLADTDTQYF. Here the CDR3 DNA reads TGCAGTGCTAGGGGACTAGCGGACACAGATACGCAGTATTTT.